The next 12 T cell receptor beta chains were all read from a single sample in a study of CD8+ T cells in alopecia areata. Once RNA had been extracted, it was reverse transcribed into cDNA to act as the sequencing template. The method was immunoSEQ multiplex PCR; TCRdb's version includes in-frame clones alone and lacks a portion of them. The sample consists of around 140,000 clones, about 87% of them appearing once. The sequencing used CD8+ T cells sorted from blood, collected at week 0. These receptors originate from a human donor with alopecia areata.

The genes are TRBV11-2 and TRBJ2-3, with TRBD2 identical over 7 bases. V was pared by 3 bases and J by 6 bases, with 9 bases of the junction left unmatched. Germline V CDR1 and CDR2: SGHAT, FQNNGV. The CDR3 length is 15 residues. CDR3 in amino acids: CASSFTSATGDTQYF. CDR3 coding DNA: TGTGCCAGCAGCTTCACTAGCGCTACCGGGGATACGCAGTATTTT. Full variable domain (missing parts from reference TRBV11-2 and TRBJ2-3): EAGVAQSPRYKIIEKRQSVAFWCNPISGHATLYWYQQILGQGPKLLIQFQNNGVVDDSQLPKDRFSAERLKGVDSTLKIQPAKLEDSAVYLCASSFTSATGDTQYFGPGTRLTVL.

The rearrangement links TRBV6-5 to TRBJ1-1; a weak D match, TRBD1 (5 bases). V was shortened by 7 bases and J by 4 bases, with 13 bases between the two germline ends. Germline assignment: CDR1 MNHEY and CDR2 SVGAGI. The CDR3 loop spans 13 amino acids. CDR3 in DNA: TGTGCCAGCACCTTCTGGGACGGCACTGAAGCTTTCTTT. Protein product: CASTFWDGTEAFF.

The V call is TRBV29-1, the J call TRBJ2-2, with D perhaps being TRBD1 or TRBD2 (5 bases each). Germline CDR1 SQVTM, CDR2 ANQGSEA. This CDR3 spans 14 amino acids. The V end lost 1 base, the J end lost 4 bases, and 10 bases lay between the germline ends. The CDR3: CSVEAGRRTGELFF. The CDR3 DNA reads TGCAGCGTTGAAGCGGGGCGCCGCACCGGGGAGCTGTTTTTT.

This clone appeared a few times. Other nucleotide sequences from this sample produce the same CDR3. The rearrangement links TRBV29-1 to TRBJ2-1, with 9 bases matching TRBD2. The CDR3 has 14 residues. Germline V gene lookup returns CDR1 SQVTM and CDR2 ANQGSEA. J was trimmed by 4 bases and V by 1 base; bases with no gene match: 2. CDR3 protein: CSVEGRGGYNEQFF. In nucleotides, the CDR3 is TGCAGCGTTGAAGGGCGGGGGGGGTACAATGAGCAGTTCTTC.

The chain uses TRBV6-1 and TRBJ1-3; D perhaps matches TRBD1 (6 bases). In germline, CDR1 is MNHNS, CDR2 SASEGT. The V end was cut by 8 bases, the J end by 0 bases, with 11 bases between. The CDR3 runs to 14 residues. DNA for the CDR3: TGTGCCAGCGGGGGGCCGGACTCTGGAAACACCATATATTTT. The encoded protein is CASGGPDSGNTIYF.

This clone was picked up one time. The DNA of the CDR3 is TGTGCCAGCACCGGGACAGGGGGCGTCGGGGAGCTGTTTTTT. It specifies CASTGTGGVGELFF. The rearrangement uses TRBV11-2 and TRBJ2-2; 12 bases are a match to TRBD1. Germline CDR1 is SGHAT and CDR2 is FQNNGV. V dropped 7 bases and J dropped 7; count of bases not matched to a gene: 4. The CDR3 has 14 residues.

This rearrangement joins TRBV14 to TRBJ1-1; no clear D. Germline V gene data show CDR1 as SGHDN and CDR2 as FVKESK. The CDR3 contains 16 residues. Trimming pared 1 base from V and 0 bases from J, leaving 12 bases between. Here the CDR3 DNA reads TGTGCCAGCAGCCAAGTATGGATAGCGGTGAACACTGAAGCTTTCTTT. This encodes CASSQVWIAVNTEAFF.

The chain links TRBV5-1 to TRBJ2-1; TRBD1 aligns across 8 bases. CDR3 size: 14 residues. Losses at the gene ends were 4 bases for V and 5 bases for J; bases not matched to a gene: 5. Germline V gene data show CDR1 as SGHRS and CDR2 as YFSETQ. CDR3 DNA: TGCGCCAGCAGCCGCGGGACAGGAAACAATGAGCAGTTCTTC. It yields the protein CASSRGTGNNEQFF.

This clone was counted only a few times. V gene TRBV29-1 combines with J gene TRBJ2-1; D is possibly TRBD2 (6 bases). The V gene lost 0 bases and the J gene lost 3 bases, with 9 bases spanning the gap. Per germline, CDR1 SQVTM and CDR2 ANQGSEA. The CDR3 sequence is 14 residues long. CDR3 sequence (DNA): TGCAGCGTTGAAGATCGCGGGAACTACAATGAGCAGTTCTTC. Translation gives CSVEDRGNYNEQFF.

The chain couples TRBV29-1 to TRBJ1-4, with D possibly TRBD1 on 6 matching bases. Trimming took 6 bases from V and 3 from J, leaving 11 bases between them. CDR1 and CDR2 from the germline V gene are SQVTM and ANQGSEA. The CDR3 runs 13 residues. CDR3 DNA: TGCAGCGTCGATACAGGGTCTAATGAAAAACTGTTTTTT. Its translation: CSVDTGSNEKLFF.

This clone came up once. The rearrangement links TRBV20-1 to TRBJ2-1; no clear D. V gave up 3 bases and J gave up 4 bases, with 4 bases separating them. The CDR3 loop spans 11 amino acids. CDR1 and CDR2 (germline): DFQATT, SNEGSKA (reference sequence). For the CDR3, the DNA is TGCAGTGCTAGTGTGTACAATGAGCAGTTCTTC. It encodes CSASVYNEQFF.

The chain employs TRBV9 and TRBJ2-7; maybe TRBD1 (6 bases). V gave up 4 bases and J gave up 0 bases, with 11 bases separating them. Germline loops: CDR1 SGDLS, CDR2 YYNGEE. The CDR3 has 14 residues. CDR3 sequence reads: CASSPGQSSYEQYF. The CDR3 DNA follows: TGTGCCAGCAGCCCCGGACAGAGCTCCTACGAGCAGTACTTC.